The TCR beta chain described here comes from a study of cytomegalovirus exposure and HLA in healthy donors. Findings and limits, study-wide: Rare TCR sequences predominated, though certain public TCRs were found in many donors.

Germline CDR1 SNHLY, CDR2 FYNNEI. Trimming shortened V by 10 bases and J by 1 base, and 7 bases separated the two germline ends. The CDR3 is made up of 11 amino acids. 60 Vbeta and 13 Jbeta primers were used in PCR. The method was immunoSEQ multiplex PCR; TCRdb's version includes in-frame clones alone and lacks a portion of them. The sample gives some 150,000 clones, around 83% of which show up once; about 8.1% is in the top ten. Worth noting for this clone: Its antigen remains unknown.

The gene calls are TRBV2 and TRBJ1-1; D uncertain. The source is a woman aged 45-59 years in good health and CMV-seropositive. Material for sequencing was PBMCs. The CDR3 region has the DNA TGTGCCACCTACAGGAACACTGAAGCTTTCTTT. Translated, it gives CATYRNTEAFF.